This note documents a single T cell receptor beta chain sequence. Assay used: immunoSEQ multiplex PCR; TCRdb lists only in-frame clones, some missing. Among hundreds of thousands of clones listed, roughly 86% were seen once. V was shortened by 4 bases and J by 9 bases, with 16 bases between the two germline ends. The CDR3 has 13 amino acids. Germline loops: CDR1 SGHDT, CDR2 YYEEEE. The sample originates from a study of shared T cell receptors in the human thymus. The sample was also linked to a second study, of human thymus T cells. This second study notes: Resections were taken during corrective heart surgery, and the thymus tissue came from these. Repertoires from thymus and blood appeared to show biased V and J gene usage. Among unrelated individuals, related research reported thymic repertoires that overlapped highly.

The sequencing sample was made of thymocytes. The clonotype comes from a boy less than two years old with a congenital heart defect. V is TRBV5-6 and J is TRBJ1-2; D might be TRBD1 (5 bases). CDR3 sequence: CASSLPGPVSYTF. The CDR3 region has the DNA TGTGCCAGCAGCCTCCCAGGGCCTGTTAGCTACACCTTC. The entire variable domain, with the rest obtained from reference TRBV5-6 and TRBJ1-2, is as follows: DAGVTQSPTHLIKTRGQQVTLRCSPKSGHDTVSWYQQALGQGPQFIFQYYEEEERQRGNFPDRFSGHQFPNYSSELNVNALLLGDSALYLCASSLPGPVSYTFGSGTRLTVV.